This TCR beta chain is drawn from a study of blood T cell repertoires in COVID-19. The overall study: There were acute and convalescent COVID-19 samples, and they came from the United States, Italy and Spain. The cDNA or gDNA used as material had been derived from T cells, B-cell-depleted T cells, or PBMCs.

There are 17 residues in the CDR3. V was clipped by 3 bases and J by 0 bases; unmatched bases: 11. The germline V gene has CDR1 GTSNPN and CDR2 SVGIG (reference sequence). In the study's own analysis: Amplification with reference gene primers provided the estimates of nucleated cell counts. Measured with immunoSEQ multiplex PCR; TCRdb has only the in-frame clones, and not every one. V, J and clone size were drawn from that table, and D and trimming were deduced from the DNA. The repertoire holds roughly 100,000 clones, with over 75% as singletons. Source material: peripheral blood. This sequence originates from a woman of 80 years or more with active or convalescent COVID-19. The chain uses TRBV30 and TRBJ1-3, with 7 bases matching TRBD1. Here the CDR3 DNA reads TGTGCCTGGAGCCCCTGGGACAGCTATGCCTCTGGAAACACCATATATTTT. Translated, it gives CAWSPWDSYASGNTIYF.